A single sample gave rise to the 20 T cell receptor beta chains below, sequenced in a study of CD8 T cells in ankylosing spondylitis. For these receptors, no antigen is known. Via MiXCR, TCRdb re-called the 5' RACE reads, giving one row per CDR3 protein. Of about 420,000 distinct CDR3 sequences listed, around 22% are singletons. Study-wide points: In ankylosing spondylitis blood, a motif of roughly 8 highly homologous TCR beta variants appeared characteristic.

Sequences were obtained from blood, either unsorted or a sorted T cell fraction (not recorded which). These receptors were taken from a male donor with ankylosing spondylitis.

This clonotype has a handful of counts. The CDR3 protein is CASSGDGATLAKNIQYF. In nucleotides, the CDR3 is TGTGCCAGCAGCGGGGACGGGGCGACTCTAGCCAAAAACATTCAGTACTTC. The J gene is TRBJ2-4, the V gene TRBV7-9; perhaps D is TRBD1 or TRBD2 (5 bases each). The V end was cut by 5 bases, the J end by 0 bases, with 17 bases between. Germline values: CDR1 SEHNR, CDR2 FQNEAQ (reference sequence). The CDR3 runs to 17 residues. Full variable domain (outside the CDR3, taken from reference TRBV7-9 and TRBJ2-4): DTGVSQNPRHKITKRGQNVTFRCDPISEHNRLYWYRQTLGQGPEFLTYFQNEAQLEKSRLLSDRFSAERPKGSFSTLEIQRTEQGDSAMYLCASSGDGATLAKNIQYFGAGTRLSVL.

The chain is built from TRBV4-1 and TRBJ1-2, with D unresolved. The V gene lost 4 bases and the J gene lost 4 bases, with 13 bases spanning the gap. This CDR3 has 14 amino acids. CDR1 and CDR2 from the germline V gene are MGHRA and YSYEKL. The chain's CDR3 is CASSRVPVIYGYTF. The CDR3 nucleotides read TGCGCCAGCAGCCGAGTTCCGGTGATCTATGGCTACACCTTC.

V gene TRBV20-1 combines with J gene TRBJ2-2, with TRBD2 matching over 12 bases. V lost 0 bases, J lost 0 bases, and 8 bases stayed unmatched. CDR3 length: 19 residues. Germline V gene data show CDR1 as DFQATT and CDR2 as SNEGSKA (reference sequence). CDR3 sequence reads: CSARDHRLAGGSNTGELFF. CDR3 DNA: TGCAGTGCTAGAGATCATCGGCTAGCGGGGGGGTCGAACACCGGGGAGCTGTTTTTT.

This clonotype was counted a few times. The CDR3 bases are TGCGCCAGCAGCCAGGTCCCTGGGGCCAACGTCCTGACTTTC. Amino acid sequence: CASSQVPGANVLTF. V usage is TRBV4-1 and J usage is TRBJ2-6, with D hard to call. Germline V gives CDR1 MGHRA, CDR2 YSYEKL. V lost 3 bases to trimming and J lost 2 bases, with 5 bases between them. The CDR3 has 14 amino acids.

The chain carries TRBV6-2 or TRBV6-3 and TRBJ2-1, with TRBD2 matching 11 bases. CDR1 and CDR2 from the germline V gene are MNHEY and SVGEGT. V dropped 5 bases and J dropped 7; count of bases not matched to a gene: 7. This CDR3 has 15 residues. The CDR3 DNA reads as TGTGCCAGCAGTCTACTAGCGGGAGAAGGGAATGAGCAGTTCTTC. Residues: CASSLLAGEGNEQFF.

The chain couples TRBV10-3 to TRBJ2-5; 7 bases map to TRBD2. Germline values: CDR1 ENHRY, CDR2 SYGVKD. The ends lost 4 bases at V and 4 bases at J; junction bases unmatched: 6. The CDR3 sequence is 14 residues long. CDR3 nucleotides: TGTGCCATCAGTGGGGATTCGGGGGGAGAGACCCAGTACTTC. Its translation: CAISGDSGGETQYF.

The V call is TRBV4-2, the J call TRBJ2-1, with 11 bases aligning to TRBD2. Germline lookup yields CDR1 LGHNA and CDR2 YNFKEQ. V gave up 3 bases and J gave up 9 bases; unmatched junction bases: 10. This CDR3 contains 16 residues. CDR3 sequence (DNA): TGTGCCAGCAGCCAGGAACTAGCGGGAGTAGCGAGTGAGCAGTTCTTC. This sequence encodes CASSQELAGVASEQFF.

The chain uses TRBV7-9 and TRBJ2-3, with 9 nucleotides matching TRBD2. Germline V CDR1 and CDR2: SEHNR, FQNEAQ (reference sequence). V lost 7 bases and J lost 2; bases outside the gene matches: 10. CDR3 size: 16 residues. The CDR3 sequence: CASIQGLAGFTDTQYF. CDR3 coding DNA: TGTGCCAGCATCCAAGGGCTAGCGGGGTTCACAGATACGCAGTATTTT.

The rearrangement joins TRBV10-3 to TRBJ2-5; 8 bases match TRBD2. Germline trimming cut 5 bases from V and 3 bases from J; bases unmatched to any gene: 5. In germline, CDR1 is ENHRY, CDR2 SYGVKD. This CDR3 has 14 amino acids. CDR3: CAISSLAGKETQYF. The DNA for the CDR3 is TGTGCCATCAGTAGCTTAGCGGGAAAAGAGACCCAGTACTTC.

This clonotype was recorded a few times. V usage is TRBV28 and J usage is TRBJ1-3, with TRBD1 matching 8 bases. The CDR3 is 15 amino acids. Germline values: CDR1 MDHEN, CDR2 SYDVKM. The J segment lost 3 bases and the V segment lost 3 bases, leaving 4 bases of the junction unmatched. CDR3 region: CASSFSRGLGNTIYF. The CDR3 nucleotides read TGTGCCAGCAGTTTTAGCAGGGGGCTTGGAAACACCATATATTTT.

The CDR3 bases are TGTGCCAGCAGACTTGCATTCGGGGGTTTTGGAGATACGCAGTATTTT. Amino acid sequence: CASRLAFGGFGDTQYF. V gene TRBV12-3 or TRBV12-4 combines with J gene TRBJ2-3, with TRBD2 as a possible D gene (6 bases). The CDR3 has 16 amino acids. Trimming removed 6 bases from V and 5 bases from J, with 21 bases in between.

The CDR3 protein is CASSALISRQETQYF. CDR3 DNA sequence: TGTGCCAGCAGCGCCCTAATCTCCCGACAAGAGACCCAGTACTTC. V and J are TRBV7-9 and TRBJ2-5; D not certain. The V end lost 5 bases, the J end lost 2 bases, and 15 bases lay between the germline ends. This CDR3 has 15 amino acids. Germline V gene data show CDR1 as SEHNR and CDR2 as FQNEAQ (reference sequence).

This clonotype was counted only a few times. The chain uses TRBV4-1 and TRBJ1-2; D perhaps matches TRBD1 (5 bases). Germline V CDR1 and CDR2: MGHRA, YSYEKL. V was cut by 1 base and J by 2 bases, with 8 bases left in between. The CDR3 totals 14 residues. DNA for the CDR3: TGCGCCAGCAGCCAAGGACAGATGAACTATGGCTACACCTTC. It specifies CASSQGQMNYGYTF.

In the case of this clonotype: Just one base apart from a much larger clone, this may be a read error. The chain uses TRBV20-1 and TRBJ2-3; 8 positions agree with TRBD2. There are 16 residues in the CDR3. Germline V gene lookup returns CDR1 DFQATT and CDR2 SNEGSKA (reference sequence). The CDR3 bases are TGCTGTGCTAGCGCTCCCGCGGGAGGAGTGACAGATACGCAGTATTTT. It encodes CCASAPAGGVTDTQYF.

CDR3 DNA sequence: TGCAGTGCTAGACTCTCTTGGGGTCGGAGCAATCAGCCCCAGCATTTT. Protein: CSARLSWGRSNQPQHF. The V and J genes are TRBV20-1 and TRBJ1-5, with D unresolved. Per the germline V gene, CDR1 is DFQATT and CDR2 is SNEGSKA (reference sequence). V was clipped by 2 bases and J by 1 base, with 15 bases between them. The CDR3 totals 16 residues.

The chain combines TRBV28 with TRBJ2-3; no clear D gene. CDR3 length equals 13 residues. The V end was cut by 3 bases, the J end by 4 bases, with 8 bases between. In germline, CDR1 is MDHEN, CDR2 SYDVKM. CDR3 sequence reads: CASSLGTADTQYF. CDR3 coding DNA: TGTGCCAGCAGTTTGGGCACTGCAGATACGCAGTATTTT.

V is TRBV28 and J is TRBJ2-3; 12 positions match TRBD1. Germline V CDR1 and CDR2: MDHEN, SYDVKM. The CDR3 contains 16 residues. V shed 5 bases, J shed 4 bases, and the junction held 7 bases outside the gene matches. The CDR3, as DNA: TGTGCCAGCAGTAAATTGGGACAGGGGGCTTCAGATACGCAGTATTTT. It yields the protein CASSKLGQGASDTQYF. Variable domain in full (rest from reference TRBV28 and TRBJ2-3): DVKVTQSSRYLVKRTGEKVFLECVQDMDHENMFWYRQDPGLGLRLIYFSYDVKMKEKGDIPEGYSVSREKKERFSLILESASTNQTSMYLCASSKLGQGASDTQYFGPGTRLTVL.

The chain combines TRBV5-1 with TRBJ1-6, with 9 bases lining up with TRBD1. V lost 3 bases, J lost 7 bases, and 5 bases stayed unmatched. Germline lookup yields CDR1 SGHRS and CDR2 YFSETQ. The CDR3 is 15 residues long. The CDR3 nucleotides are TGCGCCAGCAGCTCAACAGGGGGCCCGAATTCACCCCTCCACTTT. It codes for CASSSTGGPNSPLHF.

The V and J genes are TRBV3-1 and TRBJ2-1; 10 bases fit TRBD1. Germline V gives CDR1 LGHDT, CDR2 YNNKEL (reference sequence). The CDR3 contains 18 residues. The V segment lost 0 bases and the J segment 2 bases; nucleotides outside the gene matches: 7. CDR3 in amino acids: CASSQDLGDRGPYNEQFF. The CDR3 nucleotides read TGTGCCAGCAGCCAAGATCTGGGAGACAGGGGGCCCTACAATGAGCAGTTCTTC.

This clonotype was recorded a few times. This CDR3 reads CASSLDFIYGYTF. The CDR3 DNA sequence: TGTGCCAGCAGTTTAGACTTTATCTATGGCTACACCTTC. This chain uses TRBV12-3 or TRBV12-4 with TRBJ1-2; D remains unclear. This CDR3 has 13 residues. V shed 1 base and J shed 4 bases, with 7 bases lying between them.